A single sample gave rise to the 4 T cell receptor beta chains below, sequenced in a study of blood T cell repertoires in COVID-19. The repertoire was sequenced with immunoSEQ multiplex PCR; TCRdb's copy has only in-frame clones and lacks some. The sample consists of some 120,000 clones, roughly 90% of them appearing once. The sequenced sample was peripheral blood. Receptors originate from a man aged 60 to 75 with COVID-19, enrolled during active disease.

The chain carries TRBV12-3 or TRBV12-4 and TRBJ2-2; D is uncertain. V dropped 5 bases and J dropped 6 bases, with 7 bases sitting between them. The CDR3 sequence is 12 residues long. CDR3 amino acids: CASSLVSGELFF. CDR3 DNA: TGTGCCAGCAGTCTTGTATCCGGGGAGCTGTTTTTT.

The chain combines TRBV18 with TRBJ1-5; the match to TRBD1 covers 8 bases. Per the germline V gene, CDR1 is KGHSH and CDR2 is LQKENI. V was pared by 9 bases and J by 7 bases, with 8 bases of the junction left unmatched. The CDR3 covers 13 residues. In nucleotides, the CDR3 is TGTGCCAGTTCTCAGGGGGCTGGGCAGCCCCAGCATTTT. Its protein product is CASSQGAGQPQHF.

The DNA for the CDR3 is TGTGCCAGCAGTGAATCCAGGCCCTCTCACTATGGCTACACCTTC. Protein product: CASSESRPSHYGYTF. V and J are TRBV6-1 and TRBJ1-2; no clear D. Germline V gene lookup returns CDR1 MNHNS and CDR2 SASEGT. V lost 2 bases, J lost 3 bases, and 13 bases lay in between. This CDR3 is 15 amino acids long.

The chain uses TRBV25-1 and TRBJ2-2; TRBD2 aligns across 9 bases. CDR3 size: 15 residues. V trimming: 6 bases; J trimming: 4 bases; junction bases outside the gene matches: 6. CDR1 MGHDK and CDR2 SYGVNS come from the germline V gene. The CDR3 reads CASSRPTSGTGELFF. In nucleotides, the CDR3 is TGTGCCAGCAGCCGACCGACTAGCGGCACCGGGGAGCTGTTTTTT.